These T cell receptor beta chains were read from a single sample in a study of ipilimumab plus nivolumab after autologous stem cell transplantation. The data were produced by immunoSEQ multiplex PCR, yet TCRdb's version contains in-frame clones alone and is incomplete. In the table there are roughly 12,000 clones, around four fifths of which are singletons. The sample here was PBMCs, taken in a trial of ipilimumab plus nivolumab as post-transplant consolidation. The receptors come from a male donor with diffuse large B-cell lymphoma. CDR3s include the opening cysteine and the closing phenylalanine or tryptophan. Fields, in order: V gene, CDR3 protein.

TRBV18 CASSPDSGGMNTEAFF
TRBV2 CASVRIVGDYGYTF
TRBV30 CAWSDWGTGGTEAFF
TRBV15 CATSRGGLAGSYEQYF
TRBV11-3 CASSTGTGTQYF
TRBV7-9 CASSLFPDGTDTQYF
TRBV5-1 CASSLEVAGGYEQYF
TRBV15 CATSGGGAVNEQFF
TRBV7-9 CASSSGTESYEQYF
TRBV27 CASSPGSHQETQYF
TRBV12-5 CASGLVLGPQHF
TRBV7-9 CASSLAGTSSYEQYF
TRBV15 CATSRVGQGVGNTIYF
TRBV7-9 CASSFNTDWGQETQYF
TRBV20-1 CSVTLQAFF
TRBV7-9 CASGRSGENEKLFF
TRBV13 CASRVGENGYTF
TRBV9 CASSGTPSGEQYF
TRBV7-9 CASRGSSGTYEQYF
TRBV7-6 CASSEPRLLAPKETQYF
TRBV5-6 CASSPAGDYYEQYF
TRBV6-1 CATDRVGETQYF
TRBV5-4 CASSLTHQETQYF
TRBV10-3 CAISLGTTEAFF
TRBV21-1 CASSSRGDGDGYTF
TRBV5-6 CASSPVGRDSGNTIYF
TRBV23-1 CASSQSKVVVGANQPQHF
TRBV19 CASSIMVNTEAFF
TRBV5-1 CASRDTSGGAGEQYF
TRBV23-1 CASSPETGTPLYGQYF
TRBV4-3 CASSQVIYNSPLHF
TRBV27 CASSLSLIGAYEQYF
TRBV6-6 CATLGRVGQETQYF
TRBV29-1 CSVVTGDNQPQHF
TRBV4-1 CASSQVTVYNEQFF
TRBV13 CASSLKSGGWQETQYF
TRBV4-3 CASSQDPGGPYEQYF
TRBV29-1 CSVEGPSDRERETQYF
TRBV27 CASSPLLGNTIYF
TRBV7-9 CASSLTRGALRDYEQYF
TRBV5-4 CASSLEGHEQFF
TRBV7-9 CASSYSLAGGVYNEQFF
TRBV6-6 CASSPERDTGELFF
TRBV6-6 CASGRGRADEQFF
TRBV19 CASSTPRSLSRRGNTPPYTQYF
TRBV7-9 CASSSQGYYGYTF
TRBV13 CASSHSPGLAGGLAKNIQYF
TRBV11-3 CASSLANGQTQYF
TRBV7-2 CASSLSRTSSYEQYF
TRBV19 CASSLRGIEYNEQFF